This T cell receptor beta chain was identified in a study of graft-versus-host responses after intestinal transplantation. The CDR3 runs 11 residues. V was cut by 8 bases and J by 4 bases, with 11 bases left in between. CDR1 is GTSNPN, CDR2 SVGIG, per germline (reference sequence). Only in-frame clones appear in the TCRdb table, and some are missing; sequencing was by immunoSEQ multiplex PCR. The sample yields some 23,000 clones, approximately 94% seen once. Sequences were derived from PBMCs, sampled 156 days after intestinal transplant. This sequence was found in a human patient who received an intestinal transplant, so some T cells may come from the graft donor. The chain combines TRBV30 with TRBJ2-5; perhaps TRBD1 as D (7 bases). CDR3 DNA sequence: TGTGCCGGAGGGACAGTAGAGACCCAGTACTTC. This translates into CAGGTVETQYF.